This T cell receptor beta chain is from a study of T cell clusters in autoimmune cytopenias. Study-wide results and caveats: No cluster-lack signature appeared between secondary cytopenia and chronic lymphocytic leukemia patients, apparently due to lymphoma masking.

Multiplex touch-down PCR amplified TRB using TRB-A and TRB-B pools in one tube. No DNA is given; TCRdb re-called the multiplex PCR reads and lists each CDR3 protein once. The specimen's table records around 4,000 distinct CDR3 sequences. The CDR3 contains 16 residues. Germline V gene data show CDR1 as MNHNY and CDR2 as SVGAGI (reference sequence). Some 38,000 genome equivalents of blood DNA were amplified for TRB. About this clonotype: Antigen unknown.

Sequences were obtained from peripheral blood. The TCR sequence derives from a human donor with an autoimmune cytopenia or autoimmune hepatitis (not recorded which). This sequence joins TRBV6-6 and TRBJ2-3; the TCRdb D gene call, TRBD1, has no DNA to confirm it. CDR3 in amino acids: CASAKRGQIGVGTQYF.